The subject of this entry is one TCR beta chain. This specimen comes from a study of blood T cell repertoires in COVID-19. The wider study: From the United States, Italy and Spain came samples of acute and convalescent COVID-19. From T cells, B-cell-depleted T cells, or PBMCs came the material, which was cDNA or gDNA.

In the authors' workflow: Quantification of nucleated cells was approximated via reference gene primer amplification. The repertoire was sequenced with immunoSEQ multiplex PCR; TCRdb's copy has only in-frame clones and lacks some. That table furnishes V, J and clone size, whereas the DNA furnished D and trimming. The sample yields around 120,000 clones, 88% seen once. The source is a woman in her fifties or sixties with active or convalescent COVID-19. The sequencing input was peripheral blood.

CDR3 sequence reads: CASRPRGTRYNEQFF. The CDR3 DNA follows: TGTGCCAGCAGGCCCAGGGGGACAAGATACAATGAGCAGTTCTTC. This chain uses TRBV6-5 with TRBJ2-1, with TRBD1 matching 7 bases. Germline-derived CDR1 and CDR2 are MNHEY and SVGAGI. There are 15 residues in the CDR3. Trimming cost V 6 bases and J 4 bases; bases outside gene matches: 9.